These 26 T cell receptor beta chains were all obtained from the same sample, sequenced in a study of cytomegalovirus exposure and HLA in healthy donors. The study ran its PCR with 60 Vbeta and 13 Jbeta primers. Using immunoSEQ multiplex PCR, the repertoire was profiled, and TCRdb retains in-frame clones only, with some absent. The repertoire holds tens of thousands of clones, with 60% to 80% as singletons. The sequencing input was PBMCs. The receptors originated from a man in his forties in good health and CMV-seronegative.

The chain uses TRBV7-2 and TRBJ2-7, with a possible D match to TRBD1 (6 bases). The CDR3 loop spans 15 amino acids. The germline CDR1 and CDR2 sequences are SGHTA and FQGNSA. V lost 5 bases and J 3 bases, leaving 17 bases between the germline ends. The CDR3 protein is CASSPHRVGSYEQYF. The CDR3 DNA follows: TGTGCCAGCAGCCCTCACAGGGTTGGAAGCTACGAGCAGTACTTC.

The chain employs TRBV9 and TRBJ1-1, with D possibly matching TRBD1 (5 bases). CDR1 and CDR2 from the germline V gene are SGDLS and YYNGEE. V gave up 0 bases and J gave up 7 bases, with 10 bases separating them. CDR3 length: 13 residues. CDR3 sequence reads: CASSVARADEAFF. CDR3 nucleotide sequence: TGTGCCAGCAGCGTAGCCAGGGCCGATGAAGCTTTCTTT.

V is TRBV5-1 and J is TRBJ2-6; D might be TRBD2 (7 bases). Trimming removed 1 base at V and 0 bases at J, with 23 bases between. The CDR3 is 21 amino acids. Germline V gives CDR1 SGHRS, CDR2 YFSETQ. The CDR3 sequence: CASSLPRGGGSDFSGANVLTF. For the CDR3, the DNA is TGCGCCAGCAGCTTGCCCCGGGGCGGGGGCTCCGATTTCTCTGGGGCCAACGTCCTGACTTTC.

DNA of the CDR3: TGTGCCAGCAGCGTAGAAGCGGGGTTAGGACAGCCCCAGCATTTT. Protein product: CASSVEAGLGQPQHF. This rearrangement joins TRBV9 to TRBJ1-5, with D uncertain. The CDR3 consists of 15 residues. With 0 bases removed from V and 7 bases from J, the gap between germline ends came to 14 bases. The V gene's germline CDR1 is SGDLS and CDR2 YYNGEE.

The chain links TRBV19 to TRBJ2-3, with 7 bases matching TRBD1. The CDR3 sequence is 13 residues long. Trimming took 8 bases from V and 7 from J; bases not matched to a gene: 9. Germline CDR1 and CDR2: LNHDA and SQIVND (reference sequence). The CDR3 reads CASADRLRYTQYF. CDR3 sequence (DNA): TGTGCCAGTGCGGACAGGCTGAGGTATACGCAGTATTTT.

Sample share makes this clone medium-sized. The CDR3 region is CASRQTVNQPQHF. The CDR3 nucleotides read TGTGCCAGCAGGCAGACAGTCAATCAGCCCCAGCATTTT. V usage is TRBV6-1 and J usage is TRBJ1-5; D is perhaps TRBD1 (5 bases). V was cut by 6 bases and J by 3 bases, with 9 bases left in between. Germline V gene sequence: CDR1 MNHNS, CDR2 SASEGT. CDR3 length: 13 amino acids.

The chain uses TRBV7-9 and TRBJ1-2; D call uncertain. The CDR3 has 13 amino acids. Trimming removed 4 bases at V and 6 bases at J, with 12 bases between. CDR1 is SEHNR and CDR2 is FQNEAQ in the germline V gene (reference sequence). Written as DNA, the CDR3 is TGTGCCAGCAGCTCGCGCAGGTCCCATGGCTACACCTTC. Protein: CASSSRRSHGYTF.

The chain has TRBV30 and TRBJ1-1; 8 bases line up with TRBD1. The ends lost 8 bases at V and 5 bases at J; junction bases unmatched: 19. The CDR3 is 16 amino acids. Germline V gene lookup returns CDR1 GTSNPN and CDR2 SVGIG (reference sequence). The CDR3 nucleotides read TGTGCCGGGTTAGCCCAGACCCGGACAGGGAAAACTGAAGCTTTCTTT. It codes for CAGLAQTRTGKTEAFF.

The V call is TRBV6-5, the J call TRBJ2-3; TRBD2 matches 8 bases. V shed 2 bases, J shed 1 base, and the junction held 5 bases outside the gene matches. The CDR3 has 16 amino acids. The germline V gene encodes CDR1 MNHEY and CDR2 SVGAGI. The CDR3 nucleotides read TGTGCCAGCAGTTACACGACTAGCGCGCGCACAGATACGCAGTATTTT. Residues: CASSYTTSARTDTQYF.

In this sample, this clone turned up once. V gene TRBV18 combines with J gene TRBJ2-7; TRBD2 agrees at 14 bases. The CDR3 is made up of 17 amino acids. From germline, CDR1 is KGHSH and CDR2 LQKENI. Trimming removed 3 bases from V and 4 bases from J; junction bases left unmatched: 8. DNA for the CDR3: TGTGCCAGCTCACCCCCAGAGACTAGCGGGAGGGGTTACGAGCAGTACTTC. Translating gives CASSPPETSGRGYEQYF.

The chain joins TRBV30 to TRBJ1-2; 8 nucleotides align to TRBD1. CDR1 and CDR2 from the germline V gene are GTSNPN and SVGIG (reference sequence). Trimming took 5 bases from V and 2 from J; bases not matched to a gene: 10. The length of the CDR3 is 15 residues. For the CDR3, the DNA is TGTGCCTGGCGCCTATCGCGACAGGGGAACTATGGCTACACCTTC. Its translation is CAWRLSRQGNYGYTF. The variable domain in full, with the rest retrieved from reference TRBV30 and TRBJ1-2, is SQTIHQWPATLVQPVGSPLSLECTVEGTSNPNLYWYRQAAGRGLQLLFYSVGIGQISSEVPQNLSASRPQDRQFILSSKKLLLSDSGFYLCAWRLSRQGNYGYTFGSGTRLTVV.

This clone was counted once. The V call is TRBV7-9, the J call TRBJ2-1; 7 bases are shared with TRBD1. With V trimmed by 5 bases and J by 13 bases, 11 bases remained unmatched. This CDR3 has 13 amino acids. Germline CDR1 is SEHNR and CDR2 is FQNEAQ (reference sequence). CDR3 protein: CASSGFDRVQQFF. CDR3 bases: TGTGCCAGCAGCGGGTTCGACAGGGTGCAACAGTTCTTC.

This sequence joins TRBV15 and TRBJ1-2; 8 bases agree with TRBD1. The germline V gene encodes CDR1 LNHNV and CDR2 YYDKDF (reference sequence). The CDR3 is 14 amino acids. Trimming at V came to 5 bases and at J to 6 bases, leaving 8 bases not matched to a gene. The CDR3: CATSSRTTGDGYTF. The CDR3 bases are TGTGCCACCAGCTCCCGCACGACAGGGGATGGCTACACCTTC.

The V gene is TRBV5-4, the J gene TRBJ1-2; TRBD1 matches 9 bases. Per the germline V gene, CDR1 is SGHNT and CDR2 is YYREEE (reference sequence). The V gene end was trimmed by 5 bases and the J gene end by 3 bases; junction bases not matched to a gene: 11. The CDR3 totals 16 residues. The CDR3 coding sequence is TGTGCCAGCAGGTGGGGGTTACAGGGGGCGGACTATGGCTACACCTTC. This translates into CASRWGLQGADYGYTF.

The V call is TRBV5-1, the J call TRBJ2-7, with TRBD1 identical over 8 bases. The CDR3 contains 14 residues. The trim removed 4 bases at V and 3 bases at J, leaving 6 bases unmatched. Germline V lookup: CDR1 SGHRS, CDR2 YFSETQ. The DNA for the CDR3 is TGCGCCAGCAGCAGGAGACAGGGGAGCTACGAGCAGTACTTC. Translated, it gives CASSRRQGSYEQYF.

V is TRBV30 and J is TRBJ2-7, with D possibly being TRBD2 (6 bases). The CDR3 sequence is 12 residues long. From germline, CDR1 is GTSNPN and CDR2 SVGIG (reference sequence). V gave up 3 bases and J gave up 9 bases, with 15 bases separating them. CDR3 nucleotide sequence: TGTGCCTGGAGCGGTACGGGACTGGGGCAGTACTTC. Translating gives CAWSGTGLGQYF.

Remarks on this clone: An end of the junction does not agree with germline; a read error may underlie this. The CDR3 region is CVSRGTGGGGSNQPQHF. CDR3 DNA: TGTGTCAGCAGAGGGACAGGGGGCGGAGGGAGCAATCAGCCCCAGCATTTT. The chain recombines TRBV28 with TRBJ1-5, with 12 bases identical to TRBD1. The CDR3 length is 17 residues. Germline CDR1 MDHEN, CDR2 SYDVKM.

The chain has TRBV19 and TRBJ1-2; TRBD1 matches at 8 bases. CDR3 length equals 14 residues. V gave up 4 bases and J gave up 4 bases; unmatched junction bases: 5. CDR1 is LNHDA and CDR2 is SQIVND in the germline V gene (reference sequence). CDR3 DNA: TGTGCCAGTAGTAACCCAACAGGGGGCTATGGCTACACCTTC. Its translation is CASSNPTGGYGYTF.

The gene calls are TRBV2 and TRBJ1-2; 7 nucleotides agree with TRBD1. Germline trimming cut 4 bases from V and 4 bases from J; bases unmatched to any gene: 6. The CDR3 consists of 14 residues. The germline V gene has CDR1 SNHLY and CDR2 FYNNEI. CDR3 region: CASSGQGSIYGYTF. The CDR3, as DNA: TGTGCCAGCAGTGGACAGGGTAGCATCTATGGCTACACCTTC.

The J gene is TRBJ1-4, the V gene TRBV10-3; 8 bases align to TRBD1. The CDR3 covers 15 residues. Trimming removed 4 bases from V and 8 bases from J; junction bases left unmatched: 9. Germline V gene lookup returns CDR1 ENHRY and CDR2 SYGVKD. The CDR3 coding sequence is TGTGCCATCAGTGGTGGGACAGGCTGGGACGAAAAACTGTTTTTT. Amino acids: CAISGGTGWDEKLFF.

This chain joins TRBV7-8 and TRBJ2-3; the D gene is possibly TRBD2 (5 bases). The CDR3 is made up of 12 amino acids. The V end lost 2 bases, the J end lost 11 bases, and 11 bases lay between the germline ends. The germline V gene has CDR1 SGHVS and CDR2 FQNEAQ. As DNA, the CDR3 is TGTGCCAGCAGCTTATTTTCGGACTGGCAGTATTTT. Translated, it gives CASSLFSDWQYF.

This sequence joins TRBV4-2 and TRBJ2-3; no clear D. The V gene's germline CDR1 is LGHNA and CDR2 YNFKEQ. This CDR3 is built from 15 residues. V lost 1 base and J lost 0, with 8 bases in between. This CDR3 is CASSQGAPSTDTQYF. CDR3 sequence (DNA): TGTGCCAGCAGCCAAGGGGCCCCAAGCACAGATACGCAGTATTTT.

The count of this clone is one. The chain uses TRBV5-1 and TRBJ2-1; D remains ambiguous. V lost 2 bases and J 0 bases, leaving 9 bases between the germline ends. The CDR3 is 15 amino acids. Germline V gene data show CDR1 as SGHRS and CDR2 as YFSETQ. Here the CDR3 DNA reads TGCGCCAGCAGCTTACAGAGCATCTCCTACAATGAGCAGTTCTTC. Its translation: CASSLQSISYNEQFF.

This clone was detected only a few times. This sequence joins TRBV6-6 and TRBJ2-1, with TRBD2 matching over 8 bases. CDR1 is MNHNY and CDR2 is SVGAGI in the germline V gene (reference sequence). CDR3 length equals 15 residues. Trimming took 4 bases from V and 4 from J; bases not matched to a gene: 6. CDR3 coding DNA: TGTGCCAGCAGTTCCAGCGGGAGTGGGTACAATGAGCAGTTCTTC. Translated, it gives CASSSSGSGYNEQFF.

This chain links TRBV6-5 with TRBJ1-3; no clear D. V was trimmed by 4 bases and J by 1 base, leaving 8 bases between them. The V gene's germline CDR1 is MNHEY and CDR2 SVGAGI. The CDR3 totals 14 residues. As DNA, the CDR3 is TGTGCCAGCAGTTTGGCAAGTTCTGGAAACACCATATATTTT. Translation: CASSLASSGNTIYF.

This chain's CDR3 is CASSLVGGVYGYTF. CDR3 in DNA: TGTGCCAGCAGCTTGGTTGGGGGGGTCTATGGCTACACCTTC. The V gene is TRBV5-6, the J gene TRBJ1-2, with D perhaps matching TRBD1 (5 bases). Trimming stripped 0 bases from V and 4 bases from J, with 10 bases between. The length of the CDR3 is 14 residues. Germline V gives CDR1 SGHDT, CDR2 YYEEEE. Full variable domain (rest looked up from reference TRBV5-6 and TRBJ1-2): DAGVTQSPTHLIKTRGQQVTLRCSPKSGHDTVSWYQQALGQGPQFIFQYYEEEERQRGNFPDRFSGHQFPNYSSELNVNALLLGDSALYLCASSLVGGVYGYTFGSGTRLTVV.